Included here is one TCR beta chain sequence, with context. Its matching antigen is unknown. The CDR3 has 15 amino acids. Germline-derived CDR1 and CDR2 are SGHNT and YYREEE (reference sequence). Trimming removed 0 bases at V and 1 base at J, with 10 bases between. The repertoire was sequenced with immunoSEQ multiplex PCR; TCRdb's copy has only in-frame clones and lacks some. The data hold 950,000 to 1,100,000 clones, with around 76% observed a single time. The data are from a study of shared clonotypes between healthy human individuals. Study-wide points: Compared with clonotypes that all four donors shared, non-shared clonotypes had lower generation probabilities.

Source material: memory CD4+ T cells sorted from blood. Indicated subset: CD45RA-negative fraction. The clonotype originates from a young man in good health. The chain employs TRBV5-4 and TRBJ2-5; D unresolved. CDR3 sequence: CASSLGGVLQETQYF. For the CDR3, the DNA is TGTGCCAGCAGCTTGGGTGGTGTTCTCCAAGAGACCCAGTACTTC.